Detailed here is one T cell receptor (beta chain). Its specificity is unknown. The V gene lost 5 bases and the J gene lost 11 bases, with 12 bases spanning the gap. The germline V gene encodes CDR1 LGHNT and CDR2 FRNRAP. This CDR3 contains 11 residues. This sample is drawn from a study of T cell responses to AZD1222 COVID-19 vaccine. Whole-study results and caveats: Repertoire sampling was restricted to post-peak T cell response timepoints. Two doses of AZD1222 preceded a rise in Spike-specific TCR breadth and depth. Dominant CD4 TCR responses targeted spike regions 160-218 and 743-854. Clonal diversity was possibly underestimated, and the donors were mostly white British, with more females.

TCRdb's copy holds only in-frame clones and misses some; the assay was immunoSEQ multiplex PCR. The table records about 130,000 clones, more than 90% of them present only once. Sample: peripheral blood, taken 28 days after the second AZD1222 dose. This sequence originates from an adult who received the AZD1222 COVID-19 vaccine. V is TRBV12-5 and J is TRBJ1-2, with D possibly matching TRBD1 (5 bases). The CDR3 DNA reads as TGTGCTAGTGGTGTCCGACAGCTTTACACCTTC. It translates to CASGVRQLYTF.